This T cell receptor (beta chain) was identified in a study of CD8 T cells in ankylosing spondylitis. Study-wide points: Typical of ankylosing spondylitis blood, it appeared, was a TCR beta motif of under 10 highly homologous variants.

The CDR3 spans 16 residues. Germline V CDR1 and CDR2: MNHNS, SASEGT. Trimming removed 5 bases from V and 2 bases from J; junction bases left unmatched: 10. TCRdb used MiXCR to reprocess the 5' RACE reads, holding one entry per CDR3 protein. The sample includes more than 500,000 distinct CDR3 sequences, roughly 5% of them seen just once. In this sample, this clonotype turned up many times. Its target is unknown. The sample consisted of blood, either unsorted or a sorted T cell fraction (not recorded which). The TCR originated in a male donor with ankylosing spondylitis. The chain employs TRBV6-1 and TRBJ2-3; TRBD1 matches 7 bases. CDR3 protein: CASSQVGQEATDTQYF. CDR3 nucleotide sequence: TGTGCCAGCAGTCAGGTCGGACAGGAGGCCACAGATACGCAGTATTTT.